The 22 T cell receptor beta chains in this list originate from one sample, sequenced in a study of CD8+ T cells in alopecia areata. RNA was extracted and reverse transcribed into cDNA as the sequencing template. Produced via immunoSEQ multiplex PCR; TCRdb's table is partial and in-frame only. The sample lists about 200,000 clones, about 58% seen once, with roughly 1.4% in the top ten. The treatment is: oral pan-JAK inhibitor, 5-10 mg twice daily. This sample comprised CD4+ T cells sorted from blood, obtained at week 4, from a patient treated with tofacitinib. These TCRs come from a human donor with alopecia areata.

This clone came up a few times. This chain's CDR3 is CAISGASGGPTDTQYF. CDR3 DNA sequence: TGTGCCATCAGTGGAGCTAGCGGGGGGCCCACAGATACGCAGTATTTT. The chain is built from TRBV10-3 and TRBJ2-3; 11 positions agree with TRBD2. Germline V gives CDR1 ENHRY, CDR2 SYGVKD. With V trimmed by 4 bases and J by 2 bases, 5 bases remained unmatched. The CDR3 runs to 16 residues.

The J gene is TRBJ1-2, the V gene TRBV7-8, with D perhaps TRBD1 (5 bases). CDR1 and CDR2 (germline): SGHVS, FQNEAQ. The V gene lost 1 base and the J gene lost 7 bases, with 13 bases spanning the gap. This CDR3 region has 14 residues. CDR3: CASSLVAGGRGYTF. The CDR3, as DNA: TGTGCCAGCAGCTTAGTAGCCGGGGGTCGTGGCTACACCTTC.

This clone showed up just a few times. The chain couples TRBV7-2 to TRBJ1-5; 8 positions match TRBD1. Germline CDR1 is SGHTA and CDR2 is FQGNSA. V shed 2 bases, J shed 7 bases, and the junction held 4 bases outside the gene matches. The CDR3 loop spans 14 amino acids. The CDR3, as DNA: TGTGCCAGCAGCTTACAGGGGGCTAGGCAGCCCCAGCATTTT. Translating gives CASSLQGARQPQHF.

This clone was detected ten times or more. The rearrangement links TRBV29-1 to TRBJ2-3; 10 bases align to TRBD2. The CDR3 consists of 15 residues. Germline CDR1 and CDR2: SQVTM and ANQGSEA. Trimming at V came to 4 bases and at J to 6 bases, leaving 10 bases not matched to a gene. The CDR3 spells CSVAGFSGGLDTQYF. The DNA of the CDR3 is TGCAGCGTTGCGGGGTTTAGCGGGGGGTTGGATACGCAGTATTTT.

The chain combines TRBV7-2 with TRBJ1-1, with D unclear. CDR1 and CDR2 from the germline V gene are SGHTA and FQGNSA. V lost 3 bases and J lost 4, with 12 bases in between. The CDR3 contains 14 residues. CDR3 amino acids: CASSFRGFGTEAFF. CDR3 nucleotides: TGTGCCAGCAGCTTTCGAGGGTTCGGCACTGAAGCTTTCTTT. Supplemented by reference TRBV7-2 and TRBJ1-1, the full variable domain reads GAGVSQSPSNKVTEKGKDVELRCDPISGHTALYWYRQSLGQGLEFLIYFQGNSAPDKSGLPSDRFSAERTGGSVSTLTIQRTQQEDSAVYLCASSFRGFGTEAFFGQGTRLTVV.

V usage is TRBV2 and J usage is TRBJ1-6, with D uncertain. V shed 6 bases and J shed 8 bases, with 8 bases lying between them. CDR3 length equals 12 residues. Germline CDR1 and CDR2: SNHLY and FYNNEI. Here the CDR3 DNA reads TGTGCCAGCAGCGCTCAGGATTCACCCCTCCACTTT. Its translation: CASSAQDSPLHF.

V is TRBV28 and J is TRBJ2-7, with D perhaps being TRBD1 or TRBD2 (6 bases each). Germline lookup yields CDR1 MDHEN and CDR2 SYDVKM. The CDR3 loop spans 13 amino acids. Trimming removed 4 bases from V and 3 bases from J, with 10 bases in between. CDR3 sequence: CASSSGGLYEQYF. The CDR3 coding sequence is TGTGCCAGCAGTTCTGGGGGGCTCTACGAGCAGTACTTC. The variable domain in full, completed from reference TRBV28 and TRBJ2-7, reads DVKVTQSSRYLVKRTGEKVFLECVQDMDHENMFWYRQDPGLGLRLIYFSYDVKMKEKGDIPEGYSVSREKKERFSLILESASTNQTSMYLCASSSGGLYEQYFGPGTRLTVT.

CDR3 DNA: TGTGCCAGCAGCAGCTCCGGGACAGGGTCATATGGCTACACCTTC. This gives the protein CASSSSGTGSYGYTF. The rearrangement uses TRBV9 and TRBJ1-2, with 9 positions matching TRBD1. The ends lost 4 bases at V and 5 bases at J; junction bases unmatched: 9. Germline assignment: CDR1 SGDLS and CDR2 YYNGEE. The CDR3 covers 15 residues.

V is TRBV7-2 and J is TRBJ1-2, with D possibly matching TRBD1 (6 bases). Germline V gene lookup returns CDR1 SGHTA and CDR2 FQGNSA. The CDR3 consists of 14 residues. V was clipped by 5 bases and J by 4 bases, with 14 bases between them. DNA for the CDR3: TGTGCCAGCAGCCCCTCTCAGGGGCTCTATGGCTACACCTTC. Translation gives CASSPSQGLYGYTF.

The V call is TRBV15, the J call TRBJ2-7; tentatively, D is TRBD1 (7 bases). There are 15 residues in the CDR3. The germline gives CDR1 LNHNV, CDR2 YYDKDF (reference sequence). With 1 base removed from V and 3 bases from J, the gap between germline ends came to 13 bases. In DNA, the CDR3 is TGTGCCACCAGCAGAGCTGGAGGGACAGACTACGAGCAGTACTTC. As protein: CATSRAGGTDYEQYF.

This chain joins TRBV30 and TRBJ1-1, with D unclear. This CDR3 spans 11 amino acids. V was pared by 4 bases and J by 3 bases, with 6 bases between. The germline gives CDR1 GTSNPN, CDR2 SVGIG (reference sequence). The CDR3 coding sequence is TGTGCCTGGATGTGGGACACTGAAGCTTTCTTT. Translated: CAWMWDTEAFF.

V gene TRBV5-1 combines with J gene TRBJ2-7; 12 bases agree with TRBD2. Germline V gene data show CDR1 as SGHRS and CDR2 as YFSETQ. The J segment lost 4 bases and the V segment lost 4 bases, leaving 9 bases of the junction unmatched. The CDR3 runs 16 residues. The CDR3 protein is CASSPTSGGTLYEQYF. The CDR3 bases are TGCGCCAGCAGCCCCACTAGCGGGGGGACTCTATACGAGCAGTACTTC.

This clone was seen only a few times. V usage is TRBV14 and J usage is TRBJ1-4; D remains ambiguous. The CDR3 loop spans 14 amino acids. Germline V lookup: CDR1 SGHDN, CDR2 FVKESK. Between the trimmed V and J ends, which lost 4 bases and 8 bases, there was a span of 14 bases. CDR3 residues: CASSPTGDEEKLFF. The CDR3 DNA sequence: TGTGCCAGCAGCCCCACCGGGGATGAAGAAAAACTGTTTTTT.

The chain carries TRBV5-1 and TRBJ2-7; D ambiguous. Germline V CDR1 and CDR2: SGHRS, YFSETQ. This CDR3 spans 14 amino acids. Trimming removed 0 bases at V and 6 bases at J, with 13 bases between. The DNA of the CDR3 is TGCGCCAGCAGCTTGGACTCGGGTACCTCCGAGCAGTACTTC. This gives the protein CASSLDSGTSEQYF.

The V and J genes are TRBV13 and TRBJ2-2; unclear D gene. CDR1 is PRHDT, CDR2 FYEKMQ, per germline (reference sequence). This CDR3 spans 12 amino acids. V was trimmed by 3 bases and J by 7 bases, leaving 6 bases between them. CDR3 DNA sequence: TGTGCCAGCAGCTTGTCGATCGGGGAGCTGTTTTTT. Protein product: CASSLSIGELFF.

The rearrangement joins TRBV29-1 to TRBJ1-4; D gene unclear. CDR3 length equals 13 residues. V lost 7 bases to trimming and J lost 7 bases, with 16 bases between them. From germline, CDR1 is SQVTM and CDR2 ANQGSEA. The CDR3 spells CSASAGMSEKLFF. DNA for the CDR3: TGCAGCGCCTCAGCGGGCATGAGTGAAAAACTGTTTTTT.

This clone occurred a few times. This sequence joins TRBV6-1 and TRBJ1-1; D gene uncertain. This CDR3 has 14 amino acids. In germline, CDR1 is MNHNS, CDR2 SASEGT. Trimming removed 2 bases at V and 5 bases at J, with 12 bases between. Written as DNA, the CDR3 is TGTGCCAGCAGTGAACCTACAGACGGGACTGAAGCTTTCTTT. Its translation: CASSEPTDGTEAFF.

In DNA, the CDR3 is TGTGCCAGCAGCGGGACAGGGGGCGTTCAAGAGACCCAGTACTTC. Amino acid sequence: CASSGTGGVQETQYF. The chain recombines TRBV9 with TRBJ2-5; 11 nucleotides line up with TRBD1. Trimming cost V 3 bases and J 2 bases; bases outside gene matches: 3. The CDR3 has 15 residues. Looked up from germline, CDR1 is SGDLS and CDR2 is YYNGEE.

V gene TRBV30 combines with J gene TRBJ1-1, with unresolved D. CDR1 and CDR2 (germline): GTSNPN, SVGIG (reference sequence). Trimming took off 2 bases at V and 0 bases at J, with 7 bases between the two ends. The CDR3 is 13 residues long. The CDR3 DNA sequence: TGTGCCTGGAGTCGAAAGATGAACACTGAAGCTTTCTTT. It encodes CAWSRKMNTEAFF.

This clone was counted once. The genes are TRBV30 and TRBJ2-6; 7 nucleotides line up with TRBD2. V lost 1 base and J lost 0; bases outside the gene matches: 3. Germline V gives CDR1 GTSNPN, CDR2 SVGIG (reference sequence). This CDR3 comprises 16 residues. The CDR3 loop is CAWSGGLYSGANVLTF. The CDR3 coding sequence is TGTGCCTGGAGTGGGGGACTATACTCTGGGGCCAACGTCCTGACTTTC.

Concerning this clone: One end of the junction fails to match germline, which may point to a read error. The gene calls are TRBV6-1 and TRBJ2-5, with no clear D. This CDR3 contains 13 residues. Germline values: CDR1 MNHNS, CDR2 SASEGT. The CDR3 region is CASSEDPLVSQYF. The CDR3 DNA reads TGTGCCAGCAGCGAAGACCCCCTCGTGAGCCAGTACTTC.

The J gene is TRBJ1-5, the V gene TRBV29-1; D is unresolved. Germline V gene lookup returns CDR1 SQVTM and CDR2 ANQGSEA. This CDR3 has 16 residues. Deletions cut 5 bases from V and 2 bases from J, with 19 bases between. CDR3 residues: CSVRFQGGPGNQPQHF. CDR3 bases: TGCAGCGTTAGGTTTCAAGGCGGTCCGGGCAATCAGCCCCAGCATTTT.